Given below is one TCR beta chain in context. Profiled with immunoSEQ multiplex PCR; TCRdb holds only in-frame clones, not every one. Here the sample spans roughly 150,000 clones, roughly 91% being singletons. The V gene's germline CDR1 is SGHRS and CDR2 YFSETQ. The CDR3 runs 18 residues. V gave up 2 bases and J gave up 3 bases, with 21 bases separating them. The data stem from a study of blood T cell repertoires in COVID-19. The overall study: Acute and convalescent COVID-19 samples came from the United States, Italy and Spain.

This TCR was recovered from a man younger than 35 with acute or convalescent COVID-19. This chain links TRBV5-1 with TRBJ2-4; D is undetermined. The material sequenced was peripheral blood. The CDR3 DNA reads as TGCGCCAGCAGCTTTGGATTCGAGACACGGATTGGCAAAAACATTCAGTACTTC. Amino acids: CASSFGFETRIGKNIQYF.